This TCR beta chain was sequenced in a study of T cell clones after liver transplantation. On the study more broadly: Post-transplant blood was tracked for graft-donor-reactive T cell clones identified in a pre-transplant mixed lymphocyte reaction. Study-level findings and limits: Post-transplant, graft-donor-reactive CD4 TCRbeta sequences in blood dropped significantly in most of the 8 subjects.

This clone appeared once. Antigen: not known. The assay was immunoSEQ multiplex PCR, and TCRdb's table has in-frame clones only and misses some. The table shows 45,000 to 60,000 clones, with around 70% occurring only once. CDR3 length equals 13 residues. With V trimmed by 6 bases and J by 4 bases, 5 bases remained unmatched. Germline values: CDR1 SNHLY, CDR2 FYNNEI. The sequencing used CD4+ T cells from blood, collected at the 22-month timepoint. The J gene is TRBJ2-5, the V gene TRBV2; 7 positions match TRBD1. The TCR originated in a human patient who received a liver transplant. The T cells may come from the graft donor. In DNA, the CDR3 is TGTGCCAGCAGGATAGACAGGGCAGAGACCCAGTACTTC. The encoded protein is CASRIDRAETQYF.